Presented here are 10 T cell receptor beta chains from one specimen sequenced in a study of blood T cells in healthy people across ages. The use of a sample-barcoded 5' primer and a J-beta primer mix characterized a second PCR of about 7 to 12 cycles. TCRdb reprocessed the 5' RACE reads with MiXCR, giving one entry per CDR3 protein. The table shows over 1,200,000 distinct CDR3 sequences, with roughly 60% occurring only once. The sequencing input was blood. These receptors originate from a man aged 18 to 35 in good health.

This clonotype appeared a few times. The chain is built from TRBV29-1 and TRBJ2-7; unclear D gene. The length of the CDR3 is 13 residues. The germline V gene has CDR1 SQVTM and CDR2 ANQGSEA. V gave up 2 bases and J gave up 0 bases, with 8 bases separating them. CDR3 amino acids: CSVEWESSYEQYF. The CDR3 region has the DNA TGCAGCGTTGAATGGGAAAGCTCCTACGAGCAGTACTTC.

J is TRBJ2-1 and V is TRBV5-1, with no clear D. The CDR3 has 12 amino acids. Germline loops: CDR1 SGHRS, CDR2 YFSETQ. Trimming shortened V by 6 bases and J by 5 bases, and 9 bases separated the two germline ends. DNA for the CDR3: TGCGCCAGCAAGTCAACGGACAATGAGCAGTTCTTC. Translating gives CASKSTDNEQFF.

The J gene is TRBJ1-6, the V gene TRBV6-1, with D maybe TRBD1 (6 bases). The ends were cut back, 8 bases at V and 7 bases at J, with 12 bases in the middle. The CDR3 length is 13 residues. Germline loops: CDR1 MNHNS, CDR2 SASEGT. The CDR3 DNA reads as TGTGCCAGCGGGCAGGGGTTCAATTCACCCCTCCACTTT. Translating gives CASGQGFNSPLHF.

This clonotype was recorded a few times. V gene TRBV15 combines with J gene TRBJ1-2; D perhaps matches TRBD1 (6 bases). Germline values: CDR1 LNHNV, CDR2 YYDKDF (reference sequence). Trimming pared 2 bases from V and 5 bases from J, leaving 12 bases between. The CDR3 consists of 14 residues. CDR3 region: CATSRWTARYGYTF. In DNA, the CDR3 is TGTGCCACCAGCAGATGGACAGCTAGATATGGCTACACCTTC. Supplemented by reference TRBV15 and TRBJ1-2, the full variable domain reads DAMVIQNPRYQVTQFGKPVTLSCSQTLNHNVMYWYQQKSSQAPKLLFHYYDKDFNNEADTPDNFQSRRPNTSFCFLDIRSPGLGDTAMYLCATSRWTARYGYTFGSGTRLTVV.

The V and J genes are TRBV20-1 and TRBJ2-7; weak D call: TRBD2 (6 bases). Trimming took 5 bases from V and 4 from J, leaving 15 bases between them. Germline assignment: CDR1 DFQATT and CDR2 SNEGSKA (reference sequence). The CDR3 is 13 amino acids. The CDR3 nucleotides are TGCAGTGCTGCCTCGGGACTGGAGTACGAGCAGTACTTC. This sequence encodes CSAASGLEYEQYF.

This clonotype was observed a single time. CDR3 protein: CASSGQINSPLHF. CDR3 coding DNA: TGTGCCAGCAGTGGACAGATAAATTCACCCCTCCACTTT. The chain has TRBV25-1 and TRBJ1-6; TRBD1 might be the D (5 bases). The CDR3 sequence is 13 residues long. V was clipped by 4 bases and J by 7 bases, with 8 bases between them. Per germline, CDR1 MGHDK and CDR2 SYGVNS.

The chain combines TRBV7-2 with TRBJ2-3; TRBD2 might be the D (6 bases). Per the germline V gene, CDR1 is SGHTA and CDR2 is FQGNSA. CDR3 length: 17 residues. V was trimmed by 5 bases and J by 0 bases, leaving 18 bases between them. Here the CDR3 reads CASSPFFLAASTDTQYF. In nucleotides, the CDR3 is TGTGCCAGCAGCCCCTTCTTCTTAGCGGCTAGCACAGATACGCAGTATTTT.

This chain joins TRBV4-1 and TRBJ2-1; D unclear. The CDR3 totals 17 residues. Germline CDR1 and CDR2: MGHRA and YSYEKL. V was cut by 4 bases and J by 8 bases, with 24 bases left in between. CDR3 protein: CASSPFPSTGLVDEQFF. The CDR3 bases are TGCGCCAGCAGCCCGTTTCCCTCTACCGGGCTGGTGGATGAGCAGTTCTTC.

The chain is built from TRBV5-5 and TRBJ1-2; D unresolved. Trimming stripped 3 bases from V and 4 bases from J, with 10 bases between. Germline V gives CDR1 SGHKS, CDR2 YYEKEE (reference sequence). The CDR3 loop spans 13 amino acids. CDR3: CASSSTSSYGYTF. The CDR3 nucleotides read TGTGCCAGCAGCTCGACAAGTTCCTATGGCTACACCTTC.

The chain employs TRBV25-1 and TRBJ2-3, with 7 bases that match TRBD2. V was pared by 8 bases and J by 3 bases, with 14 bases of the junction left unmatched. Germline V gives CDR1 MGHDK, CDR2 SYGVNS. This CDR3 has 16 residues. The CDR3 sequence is CASALPQGGGTDTQYF. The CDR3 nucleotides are TGTGCCAGCGCCCTTCCTCAGGGCGGGGGAACAGATACGCAGTATTTT. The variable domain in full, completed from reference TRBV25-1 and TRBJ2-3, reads EADIYQTPRYLVIGTGKKITLECSQTMGHDKMYWYQQDPGMELHLIHYSYGVNSTEKGDLSSESTVSRIRTEHFPLTLESARPSHTSQYLCASALPQGGGTDTQYFGPGTRLTVL.